This T cell receptor (beta chain) was retrieved from a study of T cell changes during pregnancy in multiple sclerosis. Looked up from germline, CDR1 is SGHTA and CDR2 is FQGNSA. Trimming cost V 2 bases and J 4 bases; bases outside gene matches: 5. This CDR3 spans 14 amino acids. Method: immunoSEQ multiplex PCR; TCRdb's copy keeps in-frame clones and lacks some. The data contain about 60,000 clones, roughly 93% of them singletons. The sequenced sample was CD8+ T cells from peripheral blood mononuclear cells, obtained in the second trimester of pregnancy. The V call is TRBV7-2, the J call TRBJ2-7, with 7 bases identical to TRBD1. The TCR was taken from a female donor with multiple sclerosis, enrolled in a pregnancy study. The DNA of the CDR3 is TGTGCCAGCAGCTTAAACAGGGGTGTGTACGAGCAGTACTTC. This codes for CASSLNRGVYEQYF.